This entry is about one T cell receptor (beta chain). The germline gives CDR1 LNHDA, CDR2 SQIVND (reference sequence). Unmatched junction bases numbered 1, after V lost 6 bases and J lost 3 bases. There are 15 residues in the CDR3. The data originate from a study of OX40 agonist ivuxolimab in advanced cancers. Study summary: Treatment of patients was with ivuxolimab, an agonistic anti-OX40 (CD134) antibody. Partial responses were observed in three patients, of whom one had hepatocellular carcinoma and two had cutaneous melanoma.

Data came from immunoSEQ multiplex PCR; TCRdb stores just in-frame clones and leaves some out. The sample contains about 73,000 clones, around 89% of which appear only once. People who had autoimmune disease history or systemic immunosuppression were excluded. Cycle 7 day 1, cycle 4 day 1, and baseline were the timepoints at which blood was sampled. The sequences come from CD4+ or CD8+ T cells sorted from blood, collected in a trial of the OX40 agonist ivuxolimab. This receptor was identified in an adult with an advanced solid tumor such as melanoma, head and neck, liver or kidney cancer. V and J are TRBV19 and TRBJ2-2; 13 nucleotides align to TRBD2. The DNA of the CDR3 is TGTGCCAGTAGACTAGCGGGAGGGGACACCGGGGAGCTGTTTTTT. Its protein is CASRLAGGDTGELFF.